The next 32 T cell receptor beta chains were all read from a single sample in a study of T-cell reconstitution after alpha-beta-depleted transplantation in children. The TCRbeta library was prepared with unique molecular identifiers. TCRdb re-analysed the PCR reads in MiXCR, keeping a single row per CDR3 protein. The table shows approximately 240,000 distinct CDR3 sequences, with around 8.9% occurring only once. This specimen was PBMCs from the stem cell graft donor, taken from the stem cell graft. The receptors come from a human donor who donated a stem cell graft to a child with SCID.

Many counts were recorded for this clonotype. The chain joins TRBV7-2 to TRBJ2-7; no definite D call. CDR1 is SGHTA, CDR2 FQGNSA, per germline. Deletions cut 3 bases from V and 3 bases from J, with 18 bases between. This CDR3 is built from 16 residues. The CDR3 DNA is TGTGCCAGCAGCTTCGACCCCTTGGGCCTGAACTACGAGCAGTACTTC. Translation: CASSFDPLGLNYEQYF.

This clonotype has a count of ten or more. The chain has TRBV5-1 and TRBJ2-3, with a weak D call TRBD2 (5 bases). Germline V gives CDR1 SGHRS, CDR2 YFSETQ. This CDR3 spans 14 amino acids. Trimming shortened V by 0 bases and J by 2 bases, and 7 bases separated the two germline ends. CDR3 in amino acids: CASSLGGLTDTQYF. The CDR3, as DNA: TGCGCCAGCAGCTTGGGCGGGCTCACAGATACGCAGTATTTT.

This clonotype occurred many times. This chain joins TRBV12-3 or TRBV12-4 and TRBJ1-5; 11 bases fit TRBD1. The ends lost 6 bases at V and 6 bases at J; junction bases unmatched: 4. This CDR3 contains 14 residues. The CDR3: CASRGTGGSQPQHF. In DNA form, the CDR3 reads TGTGCCAGCAGAGGGACAGGGGGAAGTCAGCCCCAGCATTTT.

The sample holds many counts of this clonotype. V is TRBV7-2 and J is TRBJ1-6; unclear D gene. The CDR3 loop spans 15 amino acids. Germline-derived CDR1 and CDR2 are SGHTA and FQGNSA. V shed 1 base and J shed 7 bases, with 11 bases lying between them. CDR3 sequence: CASSLDRPRNSPLHF. Here the CDR3 DNA reads TGTGCCAGCAGCTTAGATCGTCCCCGCAATTCACCCCTCCACTTT.

This clonotype was observed a handful of times. The CDR3 DNA reads TGTGCCAGCAGTTACGCGGTGGACTCTGGAAACACCATATATTTT. The encoded protein is CASSYAVDSGNTIYF. The V gene is TRBV6-5, the J gene TRBJ1-3; D call uncertain. Trimming pared 2 bases from V and 0 bases from J, leaving 8 bases between. Per germline, CDR1 MNHEY and CDR2 SVGAGI. The CDR3 has 15 amino acids.

This clonotype showed up many times. This chain links TRBV7-9 with TRBJ1-4; a possible D gene is TRBD1 (5 bases). There are 16 residues in the CDR3. The germline gives CDR1 SEHNR, CDR2 FQNEAQ (reference sequence). V was clipped by 3 bases and J by 0 bases, with 11 bases between them. The CDR3 loop is CASSLIDSATNEKLFF. The CDR3 nucleotides are TGTGCCAGCAGCTTGATCGACAGCGCAACTAATGAAAAACTGTTTTTT.

In its sample, this clonotype was seen many times. The V call is TRBV20-1, the J call TRBJ1-1; 7 bases line up with TRBD1. This CDR3 spans 15 amino acids. Germline V gene lookup returns CDR1 DFQATT and CDR2 SNEGSKA (reference sequence). V was pared by 8 bases and J by 6 bases, with 18 bases of the junction left unmatched. As DNA, the CDR3 is TGCAGTATCCACGGATCGGGACGACAGGGTTCTGAAGCTTTCTTT. This encodes CSIHGSGRQGSEAFF.

The chain couples TRBV5-1 to TRBJ2-3; D is ambiguous. Germline lookup yields CDR1 SGHRS and CDR2 YFSETQ. This CDR3 contains 15 residues. Trimming pared 0 bases from V and 3 bases from J, leaving 11 bases between. CDR3: CASSLEAIGTDTQYF. The CDR3 coding sequence is TGCGCCAGCAGCTTGGAGGCGATAGGGACAGATACGCAGTATTTT.

This clonotype has ten or more counts. The chain couples TRBV7-9 to TRBJ1-1; D not certain. Germline V gene sequence: CDR1 SEHNR, CDR2 FQNEAQ (reference sequence). Trimming left V 1 base short and J 1 base short, with 10 bases between. There are 15 residues in the CDR3. CDR3 amino acids: CASSLGSQANTEAFF. The CDR3 DNA follows: TGTGCCAGCAGCTTAGGATCTCAGGCGAACACTGAAGCTTTCTTT.

V is TRBV5-4 and J is TRBJ1-2; D call uncertain. Germline V gene data show CDR1 as SGHNT and CDR2 as YYREEE (reference sequence). Deletions cut 1 base from V and 3 bases from J, with 13 bases between. This CDR3 has 15 residues. CDR3 protein: CASSLKPYSYYGYTF. For the CDR3, the DNA is TGTGCCAGCAGCTTGAAACCCTACAGCTACTATGGCTACACCTTC.

This clonotype was counted ten times or more. This chain uses TRBV2 with TRBJ1-1; D is possibly TRBD1 (6 bases). The CDR3 runs 13 residues. Germline CDR1 reads SNHLY; CDR2 reads FYNNEI. Trimming took 10 bases from V and 0 from J, leaving 12 bases between them. The CDR3 loop is CATQGNMNTEAFF. The CDR3 DNA reads TGTGCCACCCAGGGGAACATGAACACTGAAGCTTTCTTT.

This clonotype was found a few times. The rearrangement uses TRBV24-1 and TRBJ2-5, with 9 bases fitting TRBD2. The CDR3 length is 15 residues. CDR1 is KGHDR, CDR2 SFDVKD, per germline. Trimming took 3 bases from V and 2 from J; bases not matched to a gene: 3. This CDR3 reads CATSDIAGGQETQYF. The CDR3 nucleotides read TGTGCCACCAGTGATATTGCGGGGGGGCAAGAGACCCAGTACTTC.

The sample holds many counts of this clonotype. The chain employs TRBV5-1 and TRBJ2-7; tentatively, D is TRBD2 (5 bases). Deletions cut 2 bases from V and 0 bases from J, with 9 bases between. CDR3 size: 14 residues. Germline V gene lookup returns CDR1 SGHRS and CDR2 YFSETQ. The CDR3: CASSFGRDSYEQYF. The CDR3 nucleotides read TGCGCCAGCAGCTTCGGACGGGACTCCTACGAGCAGTACTTC. The entire variable domain, with the rest obtained from reference TRBV5-1 and TRBJ2-7, is as follows: KAGVTQTPRYLIKTRGQQVTLSCSPISGHRSVSWYQQTPGQGLQFLFEYFSETQRNKGNFPGRFSGRQFSNSRSEMNVSTLELGDSALYLCASSFGRDSYEQYFGPGTRLTVT.

This clonotype was counted ten times or more. This chain joins TRBV7-9 and TRBJ2-7, with 10 bases lining up with TRBD1. V shed 5 bases, J shed 5 bases, and the junction held 6 bases outside the gene matches. CDR1 is SEHNR, CDR2 FQNEAQ, per germline (reference sequence). The CDR3 has 14 residues. The CDR3 here is CASSPKGQGHEQYF. For the CDR3, the DNA is TGTGCCAGCAGCCCAAAGGGACAGGGGCACGAGCAGTACTTC.

This clonotype showed up just a few times. The rearrangement joins TRBV12-3 or TRBV12-4 to TRBJ2-5; a possible D gene is TRBD2 (5 bases). The CDR3 is made up of 14 amino acids. V was cut by 6 bases and J by 1 base, with 12 bases left in between. The CDR3 bases are TGTGCCAGCAGCCGCGCGGGCCTCCAAGAGACCCAGTACTTC. It encodes CASSRAGLQETQYF.

V gene TRBV5-4 combines with J gene TRBJ2-3; 12 bases line up with TRBD2. There are 19 residues in the CDR3. Losses at the gene ends were 0 bases for V and 0 bases for J; bases not matched to a gene: 8. Germline V gives CDR1 SGHNT, CDR2 YYREEE (reference sequence). The CDR3 DNA reads TGTGCCAGCAGCTTGGCTCTAGCGGGGGGGTGGTTTAGCACAGATACGCAGTATTTT. This gives the protein CASSLALAGGWFSTDTQYF.

This clonotype was found many times. The rearrangement joins TRBV28 to TRBJ1-2; D ambiguous. V shed 10 bases and J shed 7 bases, with 22 bases lying between them. Germline V CDR1 and CDR2: MDHEN, SYDVKM. The CDR3 sequence is 14 residues long. The CDR3 here is CATLKGTQRGGYTF. DNA of the CDR3: TGTGCCACCCTGAAAGGAACCCAACGGGGTGGCTACACCTTC.

In its sample, this clonotype was seen many times. The chain uses TRBV29-1 and TRBJ1-1; 8 bases match TRBD1. Germline V lookup: CDR1 SQVTM, CDR2 ANQGSEA. The CDR3 runs to 13 residues. The J segment lost 4 bases and the V segment lost 6 bases, leaving 7 bases of the junction unmatched. The CDR3 DNA is TGCAGCGTGGCGGACAGGGTGGCCACTGAAGCTTTCTTT. This sequence encodes CSVADRVATEAFF.

This clonotype came up many times. The chain couples TRBV10-3 to TRBJ1-1; tentative D call: TRBD1 (6 bases). Germline values: CDR1 ENHRY, CDR2 SYGVKD. The ends were cut back, 6 bases at V and 4 bases at J, with 21 bases in the middle. The CDR3 runs 16 residues. CDR3 bases: TGTGCCATCAGCCCCCTTAAGGGGGGGCCAAGCACTGAAGCTTTCTTT. This gives the protein CAISPLKGGPSTEAFF.

The table lists this clonotype with many counts. J is TRBJ1-4 and V is TRBV7-9, with D possibly being TRBD1 (5 bases). The length of the CDR3 is 14 residues. Per germline, CDR1 SEHNR and CDR2 FQNEAQ (reference sequence). V lost 3 bases and J lost 4, with 9 bases in between. The CDR3 sequence: CASSLYGGNEKLFF. The DNA for the CDR3 is TGTGCCAGCAGCTTGTATGGGGGTAATGAAAAACTGTTTTTT.

This clonotype has only a few counts. The chain carries TRBV7-9 and TRBJ1-1; a weak D match, TRBD1 (6 bases). There are 15 residues in the CDR3. The V end was cut by 1 base, the J end by 3 bases, with 12 bases between. CDR1 is SEHNR and CDR2 is FQNEAQ in the germline V gene (reference sequence). The CDR3 protein is CASSLGPGADTEAFF. The CDR3 DNA reads as TGTGCCAGCAGCTTAGGCCCAGGGGCGGACACTGAAGCTTTCTTT.

J is TRBJ1-3 and V is TRBV10-3; 7 bases map to TRBD1. V dropped 5 bases and J dropped 0; count of bases not matched to a gene: 4. This CDR3 has 15 amino acids. Germline V gene sequence: CDR1 ENHRY, CDR2 SYGVKD. CDR3 protein: CAISYDRVSGNTIYF. The CDR3 DNA sequence: TGTGCCATCAGTTACGACAGGGTCTCTGGAAACACCATATATTTT.

The sample holds many counts of this clonotype. The chain combines TRBV20-1 with TRBJ1-1, with D tentatively TRBD1 (6 bases). Germline V gives CDR1 DFQATT, CDR2 SNEGSKA (reference sequence). This CDR3 comprises 14 residues. The V end lost 6 bases, the J end lost 2 bases, and 16 bases lay between the germline ends. The CDR3 loop reads CSAETGNYNTEAFF. In DNA form, the CDR3 reads TGCAGTGCAGAAACAGGGAATTATAACACTGAAGCTTTCTTT.

This clonotype was detected many times. This rearrangement joins TRBV6-5 to TRBJ2-5; D not certain. Germline lookup yields CDR1 MNHEY and CDR2 SVGAGI. This CDR3 contains 12 residues. The V and J ends lost 6 bases and 1 base respectively, with 6 bases between them. The CDR3: CASRRSQETQYF. CDR3 in DNA: TGTGCCAGCAGGCGGTCCCAAGAGACCCAGTACTTC.

This sequence joins TRBV5-1 and TRBJ2-5; D possibly matches TRBD1 or TRBD2 (5 bases each). CDR1 and CDR2 (germline): SGHRS, YFSETQ. The V and J ends lost 4 bases and 1 base respectively, with 14 bases between them. This CDR3 comprises 15 residues. Here the CDR3 DNA reads TGCGCCAGCAGCGTCCGGGACGGATTCCAAGAGACCCAGTACTTC. Protein product: CASSVRDGFQETQYF.

This clonotype was seen repeatedly, ten times or more. This chain connects TRBV5-1 to TRBJ2-7; 9 bases line up with TRBD1. J gave up 7 bases and V 3 bases, and 11 bases lay outside the gene matches. The CDR3 consists of 15 residues. Germline lookup yields CDR1 SGHRS and CDR2 YFSETQ. CDR3 sequence: CASSSAGTGSMEQYF. CDR3 in DNA: TGCGCCAGCAGCTCGGCCGGGACAGGGAGTATGGAGCAGTACTTC.

The sample holds many counts of this clonotype. The V and J genes are TRBV6-5 and TRBJ2-5; 9 bases line up with TRBD1. This CDR3 region has 16 residues. CDR1 is MNHEY, CDR2 SVGAGI, per germline. Losses at the gene ends were 3 bases for V and 2 bases for J; bases not matched to a gene: 7. The CDR3, as DNA: TGTGCCAGCAGTTATCCCCTGGACAGGGGACAAGAGACCCAGTACTTC. The encoded protein is CASSYPLDRGQETQYF.

This clonotype was observed many times. V is TRBV5-1 and J is TRBJ2-1, with a possible D match to TRBD1 (5 bases). This CDR3 region has 15 residues. From germline, CDR1 is SGHRS and CDR2 YFSETQ. Trimming shortened V by 0 bases and J by 8 bases, and 15 bases separated the two germline ends. CDR3 protein: CASSLAAGQGYEQFF. CDR3 DNA sequence: TGCGCCAGCAGCTTGGCGGCAGGACAAGGCTATGAGCAGTTCTTC.

This clonotype has just a few counts. A much larger clone differs from this one at a single base, so this may be a read error. The chain has TRBV12-3 or TRBV12-4 and TRBJ1-2; D might be TRBD1 (5 bases). CDR3 length: 11 amino acids. In nucleotides, the CDR3 is TGTGCCAGCGTCTTGGGGACTAGCTACGCCTTC. This encodes CASVLGTSYAF.

The sample holds many counts of this clonotype. The rearrangement joins TRBV7-2 to TRBJ2-7, with TRBD1 matching 9 bases. The trim removed 3 bases at V and 2 bases at J, leaving 5 bases unmatched. From germline, CDR1 is SGHTA and CDR2 FQGNSA. The CDR3 spans 15 residues. As DNA, the CDR3 is TGTGCCAGCAGCTTCGGGACAGGGTCAGCCTACGAGCAGTACTTC. Protein product: CASSFGTGSAYEQYF.

This clonotype was seen repeatedly, ten times or more. This chain uses TRBV2 with TRBJ1-6; 10 nucleotides agree with TRBD1. From germline, CDR1 is SNHLY and CDR2 FYNNEI. Trimming at V came to 6 bases and at J to 9 bases, leaving 5 bases not matched to a gene. This CDR3 contains 14 residues. The CDR3 region is CASRGGQGISPLHF. CDR3 nucleotides: TGTGCCAGCAGGGGGGGACAGGGGATTTCACCCCTCCACTTT.

V and J are TRBV7-8 and TRBJ2-3; tentative D call: TRBD2 (5 bases). The CDR3 length is 12 residues. V lost 1 base, J lost 7 bases, and 6 bases lay in between. The germline V gene has CDR1 SGHVS and CDR2 FQNEAQ. The CDR3 sequence is CASSLDGNTQYF. The CDR3 coding sequence is TGTGCCAGCAGCTTAGACGGGAATACGCAGTATTTT. Drawing the rest from reference TRBV7-8 and TRBJ2-3, the complete variable domain is GAGVSQSPRYKVAKRGQDVALRCDPISGHVSLFWYQQALGQGPEFLTYFQNEAQLDKSGLPSDRFFAERPEGSVSTLKIQRTQQEDSAVYLCASSLDGNTQYFGPGTRLTVL.